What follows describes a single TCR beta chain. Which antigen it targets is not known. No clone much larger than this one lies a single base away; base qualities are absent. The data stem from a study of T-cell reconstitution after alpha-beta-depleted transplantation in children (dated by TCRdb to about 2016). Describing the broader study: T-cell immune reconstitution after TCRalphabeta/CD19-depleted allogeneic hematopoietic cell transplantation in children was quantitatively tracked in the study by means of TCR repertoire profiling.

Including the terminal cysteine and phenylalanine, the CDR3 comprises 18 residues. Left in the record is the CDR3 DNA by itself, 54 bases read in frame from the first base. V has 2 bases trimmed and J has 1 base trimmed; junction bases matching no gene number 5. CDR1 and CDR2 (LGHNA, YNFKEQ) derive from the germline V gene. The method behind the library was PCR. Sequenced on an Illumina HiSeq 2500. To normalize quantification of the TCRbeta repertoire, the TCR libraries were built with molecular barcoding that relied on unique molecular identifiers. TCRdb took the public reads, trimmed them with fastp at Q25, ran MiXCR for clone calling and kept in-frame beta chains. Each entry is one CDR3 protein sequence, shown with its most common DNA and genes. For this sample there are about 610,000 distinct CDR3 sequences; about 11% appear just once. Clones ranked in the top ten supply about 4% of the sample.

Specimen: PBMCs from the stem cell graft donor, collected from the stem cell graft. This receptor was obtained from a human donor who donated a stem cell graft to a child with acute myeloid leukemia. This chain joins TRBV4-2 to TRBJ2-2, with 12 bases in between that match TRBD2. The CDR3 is CASSQLTSGRLNTGELFF. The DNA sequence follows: TGTGCCAGCAGCCAACTGACTAGCGGGAGACTGAACACCGGGGAGCTGTTTTTT.